A single sample is the source of the 20 T cell receptor beta chains below, sequenced in a study of shared clonotypes between healthy human individuals. The method was immunoSEQ multiplex PCR; TCRdb's version includes in-frame clones alone and lacks a portion of them. This table holds over a million clones, around 97% found once. Specimen: naive CD4+ T cells sorted from blood. Noted subset: CD45RA+ positively selected. The receptors derive from a man younger than 40 in good health.

The chain links TRBV12-2 to TRBJ2-5; TRBD2 is the table's D call and was not checked against the DNA. TRBV12-2 is given as a pseudogene. The CDR3 runs 14 residues. CDR3 region: CASRFPNEAWPPYF. The CDR3 region has the DNA TGTGCAAGTCGCTTTCCCAACGAGGCCTGGCCCCCTTACTTC.

The J gene is TRBJ1-5, the V gene TRBV5-1; 9 nucleotides line up with TRBD1. V gave up 4 bases and J gave up 7 bases; unmatched junction bases: 9. CDR1 is SGHRS and CDR2 is YFSETQ in the germline V gene. The CDR3 runs to 15 residues. The CDR3 coding sequence is TGCGCCAGCAGCACCCGTCCGGGACAGGGACAGCCCCAGCATTTT. Translating it yields CASSTRPGQGQPQHF.

This chain joins TRBV5-4 and TRBJ2-1, with D possibly matching TRBD2 (6 bases). There are 14 residues in the CDR3. CDR1 is SGHNT and CDR2 is YYREEE in the germline V gene (reference sequence). Trimming pared 2 bases from V and 4 bases from J, leaving 10 bases between. CDR3 nucleotides: TGTGCCAGCAGCTTCCGCGGGATTTACAATGAGCAGTTCTTC. This codes for CASSFRGIYNEQFF.

The CDR3 is CASSPLAGALKDTQYF. As DNA, the CDR3 is TGTGCCAGCAGCCCACTAGCGGGAGCCTTAAAAGATACGCAGTATTTT. The chain links TRBV7-3 to TRBJ2-3; 11 bases map to TRBD2. The CDR3 is 16 residues long. V was clipped by 5 bases and J by 5 bases; unmatched bases: 9. Germline assignment: CDR1 SGHTA and CDR2 FQGTGA.

This CDR3 is CASSPLWGPLLAPSSYNEQFF. CDR3 in DNA: TGTGCCAGCAGCCCCCTCTGGGGGCCTCTGCTAGCGCCAAGCTCCTACAATGAGCAGTTCTTC. The chain recombines TRBV28 with TRBJ2-1; D could derive from TRBD1 or TRBD2 (6 bases each). The CDR3 loop spans 21 amino acids. V lost 6 bases to trimming and J lost 0 bases, with 30 bases between them. Germline values: CDR1 MDHEN, CDR2 SYDVKM.

The chain couples TRBV5-6 to TRBJ1-1, with D hard to call. The CDR3 loop spans 12 amino acids. Germline CDR1 reads SGHDT; CDR2 reads YYEEEE. V was shortened by 0 bases and J by 8 bases, with 8 bases between the two germline ends. The CDR3 DNA sequence: TGTGCCAGCAGCTTGGTTCGTCACGAAGCTTTCTTT. The encoded protein is CASSLVRHEAFF.

The V and J genes are TRBV19 and TRBJ1-5; 9 nucleotides line up with TRBD1. Germline V CDR1 and CDR2: LNHDA, SQIVND (reference sequence). Unmatched junction bases numbered 15, after V lost 8 bases and J lost 7 bases. The CDR3 covers 16 residues. CDR3 nucleotides: TGTGCCAGTCACGCGGGGACAGGGCGTGAGGGACAGCCCCAGCATTTT. As protein: CASHAGTGREGQPQHF.

This chain uses TRBV29-1 with TRBJ1-4, with TRBD1 matching 8 bases. The CDR3 covers 12 residues. Germline lookup yields CDR1 SQVTM and CDR2 ANQGSEA. Trimming at V came to 7 bases and at J to 4 bases, leaving 2 bases not matched to a gene. As DNA, the CDR3 is TGCAGCGCGACAGGGGTTAATGAAAAACTGTTTTTT. Its protein product is CSATGVNEKLFF.

The chain is built from TRBV28 and TRBJ2-3; the D is unclear. Germline V gives CDR1 MDHEN, CDR2 SYDVKM. V dropped 3 bases and J dropped 1 base, with 8 bases sitting between them. The CDR3 extends over 14 amino acids. The CDR3 coding sequence is TGTGCCAGCAGTTTCCGGCAACGCACAGATACGCAGTATTTT. It is translated as CASSFRQRTDTQYF. Full variable domain (rest looked up from reference TRBV28 and TRBJ2-3): DVKVTQSSRYLVKRTGEKVFLECVQDMDHENMFWYRQDPGLGLRLIYFSYDVKMKEKGDIPEGYSVSREKKERFSLILESASTNQTSMYLCASSFRQRTDTQYFGPGTRLTVL.

The rearrangement joins TRBV6-5 to TRBJ2-7; D call uncertain. Deletions cut 2 bases from V and 6 bases from J, with 5 bases between. The CDR3 is made up of 11 amino acids. In germline, CDR1 is MNHEY, CDR2 SVGAGI. CDR3 protein: CASSYLREQYF. The CDR3 DNA is TGTGCCAGCAGTTACCTGCGCGAGCAGTACTTC.

Turning to this clone: Additional DNA sequences in this sample encode the identical CDR3. The chain has TRBV18 and TRBJ2-7; D is unresolved. This CDR3 is 12 amino acids long. Germline assignment: CDR1 KGHSH and CDR2 LQKENI. The germline V and J ends were trimmed by 1 base and 4 bases, with 5 bases remaining between them. The CDR3 region is CASSPREYEQYF. The CDR3 DNA is TGTGCCAGCTCACCACGAGAATACGAGCAGTACTTC.

This rearrangement joins TRBV7-2 to TRBJ2-3; 13 nucleotides align to TRBD2. Germline V gene data show CDR1 as SGHTA and CDR2 as FQGNSA. With V trimmed by 2 bases and J by 3 bases, 5 bases remained unmatched. This CDR3 has 17 residues. The CDR3: CASSLTRLAGGTDTQYF. CDR3 bases: TGTGCCAGCAGCTTAACGAGACTAGCGGGAGGTACAGATACGCAGTATTTT.

V usage is TRBV30 and J usage is TRBJ1-1, with D perhaps TRBD1 (5 bases). Germline V CDR1 and CDR2: GTSNPN, SVGIG (reference sequence). The CDR3 runs to 11 residues. Deletions cut 8 bases from V and 4 bases from J, with 11 bases between. CDR3: CARSRATEAFF. The DNA of the CDR3 is TGTGCCAGATCCAGGGCCACTGAAGCTTTCTTT.

This sequence joins TRBV5-1 and TRBJ2-2; 10 positions agree with TRBD2. Germline-derived CDR1 and CDR2 are SGHRS and YFSETQ. CDR3 length equals 17 residues. The trim removed 1 base at V and 7 bases at J, leaving 10 bases unmatched. The CDR3 protein is CASSLNVLAGVYGELFF. The CDR3 DNA follows: TGCGCCAGCAGCTTGAATGTGCTAGCGGGAGTATACGGGGAGCTGTTTTTT.

This chain uses TRBV19 with TRBJ2-2, with 11 bases that match TRBD2. The length of the CDR3 is 16 residues. Unmatched junction bases numbered 1, after V lost 4 bases and J lost 0 bases. In germline, CDR1 is LNHDA, CDR2 SQIVND (reference sequence). The CDR3 DNA reads TGTGCCAGTAGTAGACTAGCGGGAACGAACACCGGGGAGCTGTTTTTT. It specifies CASSRLAGTNTGELFF.

The chain has TRBV5-4 and TRBJ1-4; D unresolved. This CDR3 region has 13 residues. Looked up from germline, CDR1 is SGHNT and CDR2 is YYREEE (reference sequence). Trimming pared 7 bases from V and 2 bases from J, leaving 9 bases between. CDR3 sequence reads: CASGTITNEKLFF. The DNA for the CDR3 is TGTGCCAGCGGAACGATCACTAATGAAAAACTGTTTTTT.

The rearrangement links TRBV7-9 to TRBJ2-3; 12 positions agree with TRBD2. With 0 bases clipped from V and 5 bases from J, the junction kept 9 bases outside the gene matches. Germline-derived CDR1 and CDR2 are SEHNR and FQNEAQ (reference sequence). The CDR3 totals 18 residues. CDR3 coding DNA: TGTGCCAGCAGCTTAGCTATGAGACTAGCGGGAGATCTAGATACGCAGTATTTT. It specifies CASSLAMRLAGDLDTQYF.

A remark on this clone: The junction does not match germline at one end; this may be a read error. V and J are TRBV29-1 and TRBJ2-7, with TRBD1 identical over 9 bases. Germline V gene lookup returns CDR1 SQVTM and CDR2 ANQGSEA. This CDR3 is 14 amino acids long. The CDR3 loop is CSVEAGTGPYEQYF. CDR3 bases: TGCAGCGTGGAAGCCGGGACAGGGCCGTACGAGCAGTACTTC.

CDR3 residues: CSVGTGNPPNEQFF. The CDR3 nucleotides read TGCAGCGTTGGGACAGGGAATCCCCCCAATGAGCAGTTCTTC. The V and J genes are TRBV29-1 and TRBJ2-1, with 8 bases identical to TRBD1. J lost 6 bases, V lost 4 bases, and 8 bases had no gene match. Per the germline V gene, CDR1 is SQVTM and CDR2 is ANQGSEA. The CDR3 totals 14 residues.

This clone was picked up one time. This sequence joins TRBV30 and TRBJ1-1, with 7 bases identical to TRBD1. In germline, CDR1 is GTSNPN, CDR2 SVGIG (reference sequence). With V trimmed by 8 bases and J by 0 bases, 6 bases remained unmatched. The CDR3 sequence is 13 residues long. The CDR3 sequence: CASATGMNTEAFF. The DNA for the CDR3 is TGTGCCAGCGCGACAGGGATGAACACTGAAGCTTTCTTT. Complete variable domain (other parts from reference TRBV30 and TRBJ1-1): SQTIHQWPATLVQPVGSPLSLECTVEGTSNPNLYWYRQAAGRGLQLLFYSVGIGQISSEVPQNLSASRPQDRQFILSSKKLLLSDSGFYLCASATGMNTEAFFGQGTRLTVV.